This T cell receptor (beta chain) derives from a study of radiotherapy plus CTLA-4 blockade in lung cancer. In the study overall: Around 19% of enrolled patients responded objectively, and approximately 34% had disease control.

This clone was seen once. The identical CDR3 is also encoded by other nucleotide sequences in the sample. V was trimmed by 6 bases and J by 3 bases, leaving 12 bases between them. Germline V gene data show CDR1 as MNHEY and CDR2 as SVGAGI. The CDR3 extends over 15 amino acids. Method: immunoSEQ multiplex PCR; TCRdb's copy keeps in-frame clones and lacks some. The sample contains about 110,000 clones, 70% to 85% of which appear only once. The rearrangement links TRBV6-5 to TRBJ1-6; D not certain. This specimen was peripheral blood, taken from a patient treated with radiotherapy plus ipilimumab. The TCR comes from a human donor with non-small cell lung cancer that progressed on radiotherapy plus ipilimumab. Some clones in this sample may be carry-over from other donors' samples. CDR3 region: CASSSDRDYNSPLHF. The DNA for the CDR3 is TGTGCCAGCAGCTCCGACCGAGACTATAATTCACCCCTCCACTTT.